Detailed here is one TCR beta chain. Germline values: CDR1 SGHRS, CDR2 YFSETQ. The V end was cut by 0 bases, the J end by 0 bases, with 19 bases between. This CDR3 has 18 amino acids. Vbeta (60) and Jbeta (13) primers were used in the PCR. This table comes from immunoSEQ multiplex PCR, and its TCRdb copy is limited to in-frame clones, with some not included. This sample has around 200,000 clones, with 80% found just once. These data belong to a study of cytomegalovirus exposure and HLA in healthy donors. The gene calls are TRBV5-1 and TRBJ2-7, with D possibly matching TRBD2 (5 bases). This TCR was recovered from a boy younger than 18 in good health and CMV-seronegative. The source material was PBMCs. Here the CDR3 reads CASSLGSSLAGSSYEQYF. DNA for the CDR3: TGCGCCAGCAGCTTGGGATCGAGTCTGGCGGGCAGCTCCTACGAGCAGTACTTC.